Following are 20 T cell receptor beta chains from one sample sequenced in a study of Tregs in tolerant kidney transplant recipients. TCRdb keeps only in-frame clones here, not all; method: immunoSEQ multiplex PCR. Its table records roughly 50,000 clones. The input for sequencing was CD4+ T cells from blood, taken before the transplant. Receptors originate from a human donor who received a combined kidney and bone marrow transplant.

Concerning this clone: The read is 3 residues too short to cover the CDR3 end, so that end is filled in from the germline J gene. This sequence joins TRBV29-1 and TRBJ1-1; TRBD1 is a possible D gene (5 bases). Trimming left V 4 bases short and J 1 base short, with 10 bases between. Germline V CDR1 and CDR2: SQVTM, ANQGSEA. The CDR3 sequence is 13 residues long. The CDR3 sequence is CSVGRGRNTEAFF. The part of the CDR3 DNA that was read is TGCAGCGTTGGGAGGGGAAGGAACACTGAA.

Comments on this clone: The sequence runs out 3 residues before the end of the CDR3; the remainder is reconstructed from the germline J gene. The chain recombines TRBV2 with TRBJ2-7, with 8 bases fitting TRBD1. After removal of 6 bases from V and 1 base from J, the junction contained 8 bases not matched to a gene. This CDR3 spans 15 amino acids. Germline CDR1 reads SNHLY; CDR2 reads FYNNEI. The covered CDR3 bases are TGTGCCAGCAGCCCGGACAGGGTTCGGTCCTACGAG. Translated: CASSPDRVRSYE. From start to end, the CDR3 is CASSPDRVRSYEQYF.

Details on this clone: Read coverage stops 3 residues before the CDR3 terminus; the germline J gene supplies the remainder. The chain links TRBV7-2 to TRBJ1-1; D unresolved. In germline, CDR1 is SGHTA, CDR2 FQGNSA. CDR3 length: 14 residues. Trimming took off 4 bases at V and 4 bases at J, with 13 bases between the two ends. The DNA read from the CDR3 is TGTGCCAGCAGCTCGTCTGGCGAGGGCACTGAA. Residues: CASSSSGEGTE. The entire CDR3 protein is CASSSSGEGTEAFF.

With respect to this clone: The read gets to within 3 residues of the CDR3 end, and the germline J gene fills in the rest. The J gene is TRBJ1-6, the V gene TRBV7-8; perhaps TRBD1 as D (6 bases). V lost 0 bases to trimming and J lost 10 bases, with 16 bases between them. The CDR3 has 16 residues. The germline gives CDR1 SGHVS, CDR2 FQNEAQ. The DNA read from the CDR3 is TGTGCCAGCAGCTTAGCCCGCGGGGGGCGCCGGTCACCC. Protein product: CASSLARGGRRSP. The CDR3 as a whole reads CASSLARGGRRSPLHF.

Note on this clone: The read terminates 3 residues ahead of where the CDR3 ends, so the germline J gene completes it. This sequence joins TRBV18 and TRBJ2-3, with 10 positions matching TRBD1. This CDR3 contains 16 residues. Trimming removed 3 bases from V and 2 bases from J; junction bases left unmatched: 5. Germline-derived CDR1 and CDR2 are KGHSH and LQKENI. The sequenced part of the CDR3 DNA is TGTGCCAGCTCACCGGACAGGGGGGGCGACACAGATACG. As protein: CASSPDRGGDTDT. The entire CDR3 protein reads CASSPDRGGDTDTQYF.

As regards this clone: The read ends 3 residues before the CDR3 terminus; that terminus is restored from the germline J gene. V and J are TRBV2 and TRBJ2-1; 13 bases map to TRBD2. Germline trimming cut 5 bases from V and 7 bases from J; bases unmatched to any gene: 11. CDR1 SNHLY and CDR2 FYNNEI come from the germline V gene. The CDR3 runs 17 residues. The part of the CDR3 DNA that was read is TGTGCCAGCAGTTTAGGACTAGCGGGAGTAGGGGGAAATGAG. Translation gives CASSLGLAGVGGNE. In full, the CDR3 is CASSLGLAGVGGNEQFF.

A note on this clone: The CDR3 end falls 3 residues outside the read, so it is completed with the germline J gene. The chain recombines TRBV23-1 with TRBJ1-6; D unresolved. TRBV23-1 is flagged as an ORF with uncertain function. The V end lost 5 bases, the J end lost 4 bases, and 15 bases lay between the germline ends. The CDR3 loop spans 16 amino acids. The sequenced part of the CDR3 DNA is TGCGCCAGCAGTATACAGAGTTACACTTATAATTCACCC. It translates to CASSIQSYTYNSP. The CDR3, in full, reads CASSIQSYTYNSPLHF.

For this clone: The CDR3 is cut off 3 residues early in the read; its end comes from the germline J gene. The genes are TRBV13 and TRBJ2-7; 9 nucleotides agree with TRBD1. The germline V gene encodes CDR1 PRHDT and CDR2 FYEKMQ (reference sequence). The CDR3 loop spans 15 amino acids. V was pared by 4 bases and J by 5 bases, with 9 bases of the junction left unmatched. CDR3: CASSSPTGGIHEQYF. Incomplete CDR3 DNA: TGTGCCAGCAGCTCCCCGACAGGGGGAATCCACGAG.

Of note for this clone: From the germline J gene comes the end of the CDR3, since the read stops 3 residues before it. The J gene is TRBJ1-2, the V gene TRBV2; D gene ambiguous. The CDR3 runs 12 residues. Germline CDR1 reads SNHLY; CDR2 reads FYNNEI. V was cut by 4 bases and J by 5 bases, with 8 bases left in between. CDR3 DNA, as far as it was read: TGTGCCAGCAGTGGGCCAGAATATGGC. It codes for CASSGPEYG. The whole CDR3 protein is CASSGPEYGYTF.

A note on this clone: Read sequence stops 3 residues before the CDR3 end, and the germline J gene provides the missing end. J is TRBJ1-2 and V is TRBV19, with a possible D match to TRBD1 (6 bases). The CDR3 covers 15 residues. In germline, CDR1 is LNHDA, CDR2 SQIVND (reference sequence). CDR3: CATGLPGTPRGGYTF. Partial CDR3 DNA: TGTGCCACCGGCCTTCCCGGGACACCCCGGGGAGGC.

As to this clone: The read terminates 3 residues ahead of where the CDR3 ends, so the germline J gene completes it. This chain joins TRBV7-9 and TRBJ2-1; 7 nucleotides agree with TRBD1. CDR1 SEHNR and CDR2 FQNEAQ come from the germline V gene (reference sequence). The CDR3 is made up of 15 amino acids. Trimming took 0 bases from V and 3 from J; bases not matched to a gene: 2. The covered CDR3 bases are TGTGCCAGCAGCTTAGCTCAGGGGGTCTACAATGAG. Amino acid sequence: CASSLAQGVYNE. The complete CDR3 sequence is CASSLAQGVYNEQFF.

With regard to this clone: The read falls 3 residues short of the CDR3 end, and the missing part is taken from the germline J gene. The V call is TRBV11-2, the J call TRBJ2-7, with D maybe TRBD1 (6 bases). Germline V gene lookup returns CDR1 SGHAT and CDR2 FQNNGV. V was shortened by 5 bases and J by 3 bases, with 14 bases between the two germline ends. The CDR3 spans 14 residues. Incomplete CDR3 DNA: TGTGCCAGCAGCCGAGCAGGACAGCTCTACGAG. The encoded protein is CASSRAGQLYE. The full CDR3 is CASSRAGQLYEQYF.

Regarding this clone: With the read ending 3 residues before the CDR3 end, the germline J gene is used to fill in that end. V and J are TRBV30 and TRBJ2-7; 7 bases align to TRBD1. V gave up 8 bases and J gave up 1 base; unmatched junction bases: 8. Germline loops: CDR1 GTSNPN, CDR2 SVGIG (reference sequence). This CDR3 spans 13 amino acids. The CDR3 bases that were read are TGTGCCGCCGACAGGGACCAATCCTACGAG. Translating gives CAADRDQSYE. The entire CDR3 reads CAADRDQSYEQYF.

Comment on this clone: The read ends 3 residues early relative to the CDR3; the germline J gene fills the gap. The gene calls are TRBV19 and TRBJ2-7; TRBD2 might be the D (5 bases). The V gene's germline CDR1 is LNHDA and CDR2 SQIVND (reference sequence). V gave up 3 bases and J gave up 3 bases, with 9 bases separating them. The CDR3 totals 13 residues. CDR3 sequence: CASSIDRGYEQYF. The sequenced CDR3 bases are TGTGCCAGTAGTATCGACCGGGGCTACGAG.

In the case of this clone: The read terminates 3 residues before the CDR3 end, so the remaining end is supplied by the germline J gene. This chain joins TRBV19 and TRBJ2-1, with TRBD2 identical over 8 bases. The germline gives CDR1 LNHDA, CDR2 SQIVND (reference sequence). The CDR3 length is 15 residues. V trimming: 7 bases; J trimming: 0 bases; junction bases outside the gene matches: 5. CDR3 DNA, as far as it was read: TGTGCCAGTATGCCGACTAGCGTCTCCTACAATGAG. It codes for CASMPTSVSYNE. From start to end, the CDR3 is CASMPTSVSYNEQFF.

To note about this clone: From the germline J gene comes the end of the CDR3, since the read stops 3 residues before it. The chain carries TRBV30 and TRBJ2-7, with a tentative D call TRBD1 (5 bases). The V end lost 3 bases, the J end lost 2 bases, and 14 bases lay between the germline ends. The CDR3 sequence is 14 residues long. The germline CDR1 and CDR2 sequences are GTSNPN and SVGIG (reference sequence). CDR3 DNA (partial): TGTGCCTGGAGCGGCGCCAGGGAACCCTACGAG. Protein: CAWSGAREPYE. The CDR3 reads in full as CAWSGAREPYEQYF.

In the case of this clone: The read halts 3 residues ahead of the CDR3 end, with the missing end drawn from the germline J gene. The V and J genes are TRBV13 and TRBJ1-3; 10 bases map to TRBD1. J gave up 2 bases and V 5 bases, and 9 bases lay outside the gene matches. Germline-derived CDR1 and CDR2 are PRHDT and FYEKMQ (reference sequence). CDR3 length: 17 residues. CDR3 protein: CASSRESGTGAGNTIYF. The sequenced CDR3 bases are TGTGCCAGCAGCCGTGAATCCGGGACAGGGGCTGGAAACACC.

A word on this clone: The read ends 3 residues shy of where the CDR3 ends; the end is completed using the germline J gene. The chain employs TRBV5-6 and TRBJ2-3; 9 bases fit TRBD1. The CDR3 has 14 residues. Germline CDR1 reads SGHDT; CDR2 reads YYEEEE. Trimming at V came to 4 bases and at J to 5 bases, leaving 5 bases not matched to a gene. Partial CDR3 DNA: TGTGCCAGCAGCGAAACAGGGGGCGTAGATACG. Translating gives CASSETGGVDT. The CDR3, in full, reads CASSETGGVDTQYF.

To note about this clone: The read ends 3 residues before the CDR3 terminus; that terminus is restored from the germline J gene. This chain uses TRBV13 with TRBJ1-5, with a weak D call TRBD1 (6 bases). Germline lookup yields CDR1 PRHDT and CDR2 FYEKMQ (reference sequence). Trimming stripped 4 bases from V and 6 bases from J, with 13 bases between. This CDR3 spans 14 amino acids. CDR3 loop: CASSSGVSGQPQHF. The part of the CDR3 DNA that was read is TGTGCCAGCAGCTCAGGGGTGTCCGGTCAGCCC.

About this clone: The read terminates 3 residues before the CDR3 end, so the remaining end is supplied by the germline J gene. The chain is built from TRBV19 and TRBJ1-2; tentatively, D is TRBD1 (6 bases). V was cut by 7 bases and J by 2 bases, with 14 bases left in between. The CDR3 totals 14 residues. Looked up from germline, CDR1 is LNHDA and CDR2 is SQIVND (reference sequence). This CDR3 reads CASTGTPLNYGYTF. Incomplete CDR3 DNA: TGTGCCAGTACCGGGACACCCTTAAACTATGGC.